The 5 T cell receptor beta chains below all came from one sample that was sequenced in a study of control samples from healthy donors and cancer patients. The repertoire was sequenced with immunoSEQ multiplex PCR; TCRdb's copy has only in-frame clones and lacks some. The sample consists of about 130,000 clones, roughly 94% of them appearing once. Sequenced material: blood. The receptors here all came from a man aged 25 to 45 in good health.

This rearrangement joins TRBV5-1 to TRBJ2-2, with D tentatively TRBD1 (6 bases). The CDR3 contains 15 residues. Trimming removed 3 bases from V and 0 bases from J, with 9 bases in between. The germline V gene has CDR1 SGHRS and CDR2 YFSETQ. CDR3 sequence: CASSYSGANTGELFF. CDR3 bases: TGCGCCAGCAGCTATTCAGGGGCGAACACCGGGGAGCTGTTTTTT.

CDR3 nucleotides: TGTGCCAGCAGCCAAGGACAGGGGGGAACGGGGGACACCGGGGAGCTGTTTTTT. Residues: CASSQGQGGTGDTGELFF. The chain employs TRBV3-1 (or the pseudogene TRBV3-2) and TRBJ2-2; TRBD1 agrees at 9 bases. Germline V gives CDR1 LGHDT, CDR2 YNNKEL (reference sequence). The V segment lost 1 base and the J segment 3 bases; nucleotides outside the gene matches: 9. CDR3 length: 18 residues.

The V gene is TRBV10-3, the J gene TRBJ1-5, with D perhaps TRBD1 (5 bases). The V and J ends lost 0 bases and 7 bases respectively, with 10 bases between them. Germline CDR1 is ENHRY and CDR2 is SYGVKD. This CDR3 is 14 amino acids long. CDR3 protein: CAISESGERQPQHF. The DNA for the CDR3 is TGTGCCATCAGTGAGTCGGGGGAGAGGCAGCCCCAGCATTTT.

The rearrangement links TRBV14 to TRBJ2-5; 8 nucleotides match TRBD2. Germline loops: CDR1 SGHDN, CDR2 FVKESK. This CDR3 is built from 16 residues. With V trimmed by 0 bases and J by 4 bases, 7 bases remained unmatched. CDR3 in DNA: TGTGCCAGCAGCCAAGAATGGCCGGGGGGGCCAGAGACCCAGTACTTC. Translated, it gives CASSQEWPGGPETQYF.

V is TRBV7-6 and J is TRBJ2-3; TRBD2 is a possible D gene (6 bases). The V gene lost 5 bases and the J gene lost 4 bases, with 13 bases spanning the gap. This CDR3 is built from 14 residues. Germline CDR1 is SGHVS and CDR2 is FNYEAQ. CDR3 region: CASSPGDGPDTQYF. CDR3 coding DNA: TGTGCCAGCAGCCCGGGGGATGGCCCAGATACGCAGTATTTT.